The sequence of this T cell receptor beta chain was determined in a study of shared clonotypes between healthy human individuals. Study at large: Per donor, CD8 memory used one plate, CD8 naive used two, CD4 memory used three and CD4 naive used three.

The study's findings and limits: In contrast to clonotypes shared by all four donors, non-shared clonotypes had lower generation probabilities. Sampling covered blood only; tissue repertoires likely differ.

Sequencing used immunoSEQ multiplex PCR; TCRdb keeps in-frame clones, though not all of them. The data hold 2,500,000 or so clones, with roughly 92% observed a single time. Details on this clone: No antigen is known for it.

Germline-derived CDR1 and CDR2 are SEHNR and FQNEAQ (reference sequence). The CDR3 loop spans 13 amino acids. Between the trimmed V and J ends, which lost 0 bases and 4 bases, there was a span of 6 bases. The clonotype originates from a man between 18 and 29 years old in good health. Sequencing input: naive CD4+ T cells sorted from blood. The sample's subset: CD45RA+ positively selected. The chain carries TRBV7-9 and TRBJ1-2, with unresolved D. The CDR3 loop is CASSLAQSYGYTF. CDR3 DNA sequence: TGTGCCAGCAGCTTAGCACAGTCCTATGGCTACACCTTC.